The clone carrying this T cell receptor (beta chain) has just one count. The junction and the germline gene differ at one end; a read error may be behind it. This specimen comes from a study of T cells in Graves' hyperthyroidism and ophthalmopathy. In the study overall: At initial diagnosis, before any treatment had begun, peripheral blood was obtained.

The V gene's germline CDR1 is SGHAT and CDR2 FQNNGV. There are 16 residues in the CDR3. RNA transcripts served as the template for amplifying TCR beta CDR3 regions. Initially, a first-round RT-PCR of the TCR CDR3 employed the HTBI primer set. TCRdb re-called the multiplex PCR reads with MiXCR, one entry per CDR3 protein. Of approximately 420,000 distinct CDR3 sequences listed, around 14% were seen once; the top ten hold roughly 33%. This clonotype was obtained from a woman aged 25 to 39 with Graves' hyperthyroidism. The specimen was blood. The gene calls are TRBV11-2 and TRBJ2-5; possible D gene TRBD2, 6 bases. CDR3 nucleotide sequence: TGTGCCAGCAGCTCATACCCGGGGGTCAGCCAAGAGACCCGGTACTTC. This sequence encodes CASSSYPGVSQETRYF.